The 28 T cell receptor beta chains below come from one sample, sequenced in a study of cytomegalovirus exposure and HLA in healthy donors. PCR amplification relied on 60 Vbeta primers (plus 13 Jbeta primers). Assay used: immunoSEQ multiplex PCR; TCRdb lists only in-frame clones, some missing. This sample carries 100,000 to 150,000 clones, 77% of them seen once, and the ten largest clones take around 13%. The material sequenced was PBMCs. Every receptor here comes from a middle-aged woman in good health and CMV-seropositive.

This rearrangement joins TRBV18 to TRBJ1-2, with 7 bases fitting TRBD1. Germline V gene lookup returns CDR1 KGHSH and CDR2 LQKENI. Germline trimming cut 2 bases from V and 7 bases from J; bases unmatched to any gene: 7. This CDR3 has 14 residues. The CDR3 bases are TGTGCCAGCTCACCATCCGGGACAGAGGGTGGCTACACCTTC. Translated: CASSPSGTEGGYTF.

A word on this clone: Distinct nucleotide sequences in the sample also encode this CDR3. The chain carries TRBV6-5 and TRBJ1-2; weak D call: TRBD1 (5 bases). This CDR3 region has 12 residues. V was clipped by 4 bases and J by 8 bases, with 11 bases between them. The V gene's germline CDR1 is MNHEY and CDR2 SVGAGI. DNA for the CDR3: TGTGCCAGCAGTTCAGGGACTCTAGGCTACACCTTC. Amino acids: CASSSGTLGYTF.

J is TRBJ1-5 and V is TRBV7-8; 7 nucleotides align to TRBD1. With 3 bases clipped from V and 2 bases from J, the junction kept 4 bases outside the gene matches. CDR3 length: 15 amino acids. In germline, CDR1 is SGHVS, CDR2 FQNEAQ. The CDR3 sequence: CASSLGQRGNQPQHF. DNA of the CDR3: TGTGCCAGCAGCTTGGGACAGAGAGGCAATCAGCCCCAGCATTTT.

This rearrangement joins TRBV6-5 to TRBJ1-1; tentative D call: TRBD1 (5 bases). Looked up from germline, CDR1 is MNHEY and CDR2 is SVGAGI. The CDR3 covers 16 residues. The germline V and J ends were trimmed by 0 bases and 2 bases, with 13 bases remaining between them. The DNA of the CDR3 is TGTGCCAGCAGTTACTCGACGCTCGGGGGAAACACTGAAGCTTTCTTT. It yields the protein CASSYSTLGGNTEAFF.

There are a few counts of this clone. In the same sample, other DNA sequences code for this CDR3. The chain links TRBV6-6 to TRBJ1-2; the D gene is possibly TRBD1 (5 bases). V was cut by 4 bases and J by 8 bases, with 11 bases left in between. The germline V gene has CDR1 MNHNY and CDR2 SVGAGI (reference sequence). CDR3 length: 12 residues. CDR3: CASSSGTLGYTF. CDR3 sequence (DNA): TGTGCCAGCAGTTCAGGGACTCTAGGCTACACCTTC.

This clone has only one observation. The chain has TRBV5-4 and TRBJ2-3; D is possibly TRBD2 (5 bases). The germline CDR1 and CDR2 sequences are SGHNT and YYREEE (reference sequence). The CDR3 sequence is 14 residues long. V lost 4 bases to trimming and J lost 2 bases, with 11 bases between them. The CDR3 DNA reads TGTGCCAGCAGCCTTCGGGGAACCACAGATACGCAGTATTTT. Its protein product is CASSLRGTTDTQYF.

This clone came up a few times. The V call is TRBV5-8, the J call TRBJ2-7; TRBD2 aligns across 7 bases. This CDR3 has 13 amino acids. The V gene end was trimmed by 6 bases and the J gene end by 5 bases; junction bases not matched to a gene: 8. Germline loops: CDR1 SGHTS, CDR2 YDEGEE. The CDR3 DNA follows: TGTGCCAGCACCTCCTGGCGGGAGCACGAGCAGTACTTC. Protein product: CASTSWREHEQYF.

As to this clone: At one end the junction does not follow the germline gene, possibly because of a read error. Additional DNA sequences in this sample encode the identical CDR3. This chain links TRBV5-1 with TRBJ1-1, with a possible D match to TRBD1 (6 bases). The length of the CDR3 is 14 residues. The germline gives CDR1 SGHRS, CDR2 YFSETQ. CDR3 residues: CASSLQGSDTEAFF. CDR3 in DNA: TGCGCCAGCAGCTTACAGGGTAGCGACACTGAAGCCTTCTTT.

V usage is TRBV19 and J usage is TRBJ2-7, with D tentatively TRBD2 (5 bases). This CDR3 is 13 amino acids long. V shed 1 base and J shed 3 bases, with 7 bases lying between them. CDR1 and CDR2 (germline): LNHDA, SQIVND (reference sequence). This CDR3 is CASSIGRGYEQYF. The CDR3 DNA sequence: TGTGCCAGTAGTATAGGTCGGGGCTACGAGCAGTACTTC.

The CDR3 coding sequence is TGTGCCAGCAACCTCGCGGGACAGGGGGCGGATACGCAGTATTTT. It yields the protein CASNLAGQGADTQYF. The gene calls are TRBV28 and TRBJ2-3, with 12 bases aligning to TRBD1. This CDR3 has 15 amino acids. Germline-derived CDR1 and CDR2 are MDHEN and SYDVKM. The V gene end was trimmed by 7 bases and the J gene end by 6 bases; junction bases not matched to a gene: 8. Full variable domain (missing parts from reference TRBV28 and TRBJ2-3): DVKVTQSSRYLVKRTGEKVFLECVQDMDHENMFWYRQDPGLGLRLIYFSYDVKMKEKGDIPEGYSVSREKKERFSLILESASTNQTSMYLCASNLAGQGADTQYFGPGTRLTVL.

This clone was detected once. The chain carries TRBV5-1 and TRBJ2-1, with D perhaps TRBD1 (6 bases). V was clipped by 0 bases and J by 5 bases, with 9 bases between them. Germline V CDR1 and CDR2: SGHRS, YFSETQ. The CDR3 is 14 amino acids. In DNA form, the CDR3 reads TGCGCCAGCAGCTTGGGACAGGTTGACAATGAGCAGTTCTTC. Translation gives CASSLGQVDNEQFF.

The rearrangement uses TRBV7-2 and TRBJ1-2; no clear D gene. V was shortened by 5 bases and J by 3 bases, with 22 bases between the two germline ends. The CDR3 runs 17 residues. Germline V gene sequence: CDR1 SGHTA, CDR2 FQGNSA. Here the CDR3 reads CASSPLPGGLSDYGYTF. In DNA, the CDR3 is TGTGCCAGCAGCCCCCTACCCGGAGGACTGTCGGACTATGGCTACACCTTC.

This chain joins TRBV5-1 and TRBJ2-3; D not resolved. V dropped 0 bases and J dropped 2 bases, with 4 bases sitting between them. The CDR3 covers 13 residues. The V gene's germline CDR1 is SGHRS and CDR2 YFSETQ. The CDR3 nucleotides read TGCGCCAGCAGCTTGGACAACACAGATACGCAGTATTTT. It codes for CASSLDNTDTQYF.

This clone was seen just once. The CDR3 nucleotides read TGTGCCAGCAGCTTGACTAGCGGGACCAATGAGCAGTTCTTC. Translated: CASSLTSGTNEQFF. The chain couples TRBV7-8 to TRBJ2-1; TRBD2 matches 11 bases. This CDR3 is 14 amino acids long. V was clipped by 3 bases and J by 6 bases; unmatched bases: 1. Per the germline V gene, CDR1 is SGHVS and CDR2 is FQNEAQ.

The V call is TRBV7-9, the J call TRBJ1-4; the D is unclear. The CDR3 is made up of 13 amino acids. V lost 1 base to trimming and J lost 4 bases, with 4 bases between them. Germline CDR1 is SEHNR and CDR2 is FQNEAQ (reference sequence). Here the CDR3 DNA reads TGTGCCAGCAGCTTAGTTTATAATGAAAAACTGTTTTTT. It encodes CASSLVYNEKLFF. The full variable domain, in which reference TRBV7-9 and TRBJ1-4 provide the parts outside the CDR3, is DTGVSQNPRHKITKRGQNVTFRCDPISEHNRLYWYRQTLGQGPEFLTYFQNEAQLEKSRLLSDRFSAERPKGSFSTLEIQRTEQGDSAMYLCASSLVYNEKLFFGSGTQLSVL.

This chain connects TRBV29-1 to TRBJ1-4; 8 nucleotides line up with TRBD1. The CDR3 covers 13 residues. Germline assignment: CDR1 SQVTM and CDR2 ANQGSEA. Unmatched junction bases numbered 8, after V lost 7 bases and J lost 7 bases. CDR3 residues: CSARQGRGEKLFF. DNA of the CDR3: TGCAGCGCTCGACAGGGGAGGGGTGAAAAACTGTTTTTT.

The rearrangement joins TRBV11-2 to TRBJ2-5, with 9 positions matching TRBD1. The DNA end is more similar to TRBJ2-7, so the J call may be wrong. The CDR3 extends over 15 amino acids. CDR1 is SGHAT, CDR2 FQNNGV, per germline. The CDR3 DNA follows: TGTGCCAGCAGAAGAGGGACAGGGCCTTCCTACGAGCAGTACTTC. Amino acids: CASRRGTGPSYEQYF.

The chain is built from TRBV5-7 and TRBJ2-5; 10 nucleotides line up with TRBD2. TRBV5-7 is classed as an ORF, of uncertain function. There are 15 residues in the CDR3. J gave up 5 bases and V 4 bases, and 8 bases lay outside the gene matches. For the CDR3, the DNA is TGTGCCAGCAGCAGAGGACTAGCGGTTCGGGAGACCCAGTACTTC. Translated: CASSRGLAVRETQYF.

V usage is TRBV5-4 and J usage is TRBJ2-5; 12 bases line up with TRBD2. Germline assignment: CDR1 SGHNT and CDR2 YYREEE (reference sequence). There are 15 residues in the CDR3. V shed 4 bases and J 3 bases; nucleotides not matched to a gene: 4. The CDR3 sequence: CASSETSGRKETQYF. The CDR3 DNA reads TGTGCCAGCAGCGAAACTAGCGGGAGGAAAGAGACCCAGTACTTC.

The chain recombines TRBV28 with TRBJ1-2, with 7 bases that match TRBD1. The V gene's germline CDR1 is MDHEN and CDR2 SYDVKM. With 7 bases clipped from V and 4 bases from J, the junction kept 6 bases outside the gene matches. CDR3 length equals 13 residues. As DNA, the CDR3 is TGTGCCAGCAAACCGGGACAGCCCTATGGCTACACCTTC. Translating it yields CASKPGQPYGYTF.

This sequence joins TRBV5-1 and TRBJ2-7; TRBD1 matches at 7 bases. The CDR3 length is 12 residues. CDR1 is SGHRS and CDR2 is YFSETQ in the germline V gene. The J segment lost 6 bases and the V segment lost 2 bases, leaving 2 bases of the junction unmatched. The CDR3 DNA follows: TGCGCCAGCAGCTTCACAGGGGTCGAGCAGTACTTC. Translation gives CASSFTGVEQYF.

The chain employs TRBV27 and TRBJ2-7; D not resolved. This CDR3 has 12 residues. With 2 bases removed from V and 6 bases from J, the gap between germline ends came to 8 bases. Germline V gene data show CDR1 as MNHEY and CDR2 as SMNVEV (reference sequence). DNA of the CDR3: TGTGCCAGCAGTTTACTCGGTCGCGAGCAGTACTTC. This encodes CASSLLGREQYF.

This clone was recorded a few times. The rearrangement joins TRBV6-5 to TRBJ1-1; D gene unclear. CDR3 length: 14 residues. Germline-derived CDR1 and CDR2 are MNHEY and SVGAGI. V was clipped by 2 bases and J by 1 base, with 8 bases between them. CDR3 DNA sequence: TGTGCCAGCAGTTACATCCGGGAGAACACTGAAGCTTTCTTT. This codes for CASSYIRENTEAFF.

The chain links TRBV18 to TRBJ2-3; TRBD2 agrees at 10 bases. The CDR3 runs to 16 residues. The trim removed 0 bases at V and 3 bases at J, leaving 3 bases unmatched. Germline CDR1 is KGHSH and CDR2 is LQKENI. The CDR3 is CASSPPGTSVTDTQYF. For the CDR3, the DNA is TGTGCCAGCTCACCACCCGGGACTAGCGTTACAGATACGCAGTATTTT.

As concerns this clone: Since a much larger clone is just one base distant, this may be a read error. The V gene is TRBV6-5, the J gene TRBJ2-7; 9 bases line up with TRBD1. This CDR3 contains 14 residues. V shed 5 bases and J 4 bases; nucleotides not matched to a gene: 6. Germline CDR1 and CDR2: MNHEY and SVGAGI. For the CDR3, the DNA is TGTGCCAGCAGTCCCGCCGGGACAGGGTACGAGCAGTACTTC. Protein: CASSPAGTGYEQYF.

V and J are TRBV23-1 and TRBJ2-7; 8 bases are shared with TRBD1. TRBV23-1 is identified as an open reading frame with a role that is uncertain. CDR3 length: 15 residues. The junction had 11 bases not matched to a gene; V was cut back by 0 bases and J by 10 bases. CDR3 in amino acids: CASSQSRDRGLSQYF. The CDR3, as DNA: TGCGCCAGCAGTCAATCAAGAGACAGGGGTCTATCACAGTACTTC.

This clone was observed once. Here the CDR3 reads CSAGGFPTEAFF. Written as DNA, the CDR3 is TGCAGCGCCGGGGGGTTCCCCACTGAAGCTTTCTTT. The chain joins TRBV29-1 to TRBJ1-1; D is possibly TRBD1 (5 bases). From germline, CDR1 is SQVTM and CDR2 ANQGSEA. Trimming shortened V by 7 bases and J by 4 bases, and 13 bases separated the two germline ends. The CDR3 totals 12 residues.

The CDR3 sequence: CASSLRASGRAHEQYF. For the CDR3, the DNA is TGCGCCAGCAGCTTACGGGCTAGCGGGAGGGCCCACGAGCAGTACTTC. The chain joins TRBV5-1 to TRBJ2-7, with 12 bases that match TRBD2. The V segment lost 2 bases and the J segment 5 bases; nucleotides outside the gene matches: 8. Germline V gene lookup returns CDR1 SGHRS and CDR2 YFSETQ. The CDR3 totals 16 residues.